These 30 T cell receptor beta chains originate from one sample sequenced in a study of cytomegalovirus exposure and HLA in healthy donors. Primers for the PCR totalled 60 Vbeta and 13 Jbeta. The repertoire was sequenced with immunoSEQ multiplex PCR; TCRdb's copy has only in-frame clones and lacks some. Altogether some 57,000 clones are present, 55% to 65% being singletons, with the ten largest covering roughly 10%. Sequenced: PBMCs. The receptors shown here come from a human donor in good health.

The CDR3 DNA follows: TGCGCCAGCAGCCAAGATAGCGGGTCGCTCAACAATGAGCAGTTCTTC. This gives the protein CASSQDSGSLNNEQFF. The rearrangement uses TRBV4-1 and TRBJ2-1; 7 nucleotides agree with TRBD2. Germline assignment: CDR1 MGHRA and CDR2 YSYEKL. V shed 0 bases and J 5 bases; nucleotides not matched to a gene: 7. The CDR3 consists of 16 residues.

The rearrangement uses TRBV7-9 and TRBJ2-7; 8 nucleotides align to TRBD2. Looked up from germline, CDR1 is SEHNR and CDR2 is FQNEAQ (reference sequence). This CDR3 is built from 15 residues. J was trimmed by 2 bases and V by 1 base; bases with no gene match: 4. In DNA form, the CDR3 reads TGTGCCAGCAGCTTAGTGGGTAGCGGGGCCTACGAGCAGTACTTC. It codes for CASSLVGSGAYEQYF.

The chain carries TRBV4-2 and TRBJ2-7; 9 positions agree with TRBD2. The V segment lost 3 bases and the J segment 1 base; nucleotides outside the gene matches: 1. CDR1 is LGHNA and CDR2 is YNFKEQ in the germline V gene. This CDR3 has 14 amino acids. DNA for the CDR3: TGTGCCAGCAGCCAGAGCGGGGGGTCCTACGAGCAGTACTTC. Amino acids: CASSQSGGSYEQYF.

The genes are TRBV19 and TRBJ2-2; D call uncertain. The V end lost 3 bases, the J end lost 4 bases, and 9 bases lay between the germline ends. CDR3 size: 14 residues. Germline CDR1 reads LNHDA; CDR2 reads SQIVND (reference sequence). CDR3 protein: CASSIRGSTGELFF. In DNA, the CDR3 is TGTGCCAGTAGTATCCGAGGCAGCACCGGGGAGCTGTTTTTT.

This clone was observed a single time. The genes are TRBV13 and TRBJ2-1; the D gene is possibly TRBD2 (5 bases). This CDR3 contains 14 residues. V was trimmed by 7 bases and J by 5 bases, leaving 15 bases between them. Germline CDR1 and CDR2: PRHDT and FYEKMQ (reference sequence). CDR3 region: CASIKFLADNEQFF. The CDR3 DNA sequence: TGTGCCAGCATCAAATTCCTAGCAGACAATGAGCAGTTCTTC. Filled out from reference TRBV13 and TRBJ2-1, the complete variable domain reads AAGVIQSPRHLIKEKRETATLKCYPIPRHDTVYWYQQGPGQDPQFLISFYEKMQSDKGSIPDRFSAQQFSDYHSELNMSSLELGDSALYFCASIKFLADNEQFFGPGTRLTVL.

This clone has more than one count but fewer than ten. The V and J genes are TRBV6-5 and TRBJ1-1; 12 positions match TRBD1. The germline V gene encodes CDR1 MNHEY and CDR2 SVGAGI. The trim removed 0 bases at V and 10 bases at J, leaving 6 bases unmatched. The length of the CDR3 is 15 residues. CDR3 bases: TGTGCCAGCAGTTACTCGGGGACAGGGGGCATGGGAGCTTTCTTT. Amino acid sequence: CASSYSGTGGMGAFF.

This clone was seen a handful of times. This chain uses TRBV6-1 with TRBJ1-2, with D maybe TRBD1 (6 bases). V lost 1 base and J 8 bases, leaving 11 bases between the germline ends. Germline V gives CDR1 MNHNS, CDR2 SASEGT. This CDR3 has 13 residues. CDR3 amino acids: CASSEVGAGGYTF. The CDR3 DNA follows: TGTGCCAGCAGTGAAGTGGGGGCTGGCGGCTACACCTTC.

This clone has only a few counts. V and J are TRBV7-6 and TRBJ1-1; 9 bases are a match to TRBD1. Germline V gene lookup returns CDR1 SGHVS and CDR2 FNYEAQ. The CDR3 has 15 residues. The V gene end was trimmed by 4 bases and the J gene end by 1 base; junction bases not matched to a gene: 4. The CDR3 spells CASSWGQGGNTEAFF. The CDR3 DNA reads as TGTGCCAGCAGCTGGGGACAGGGTGGGAACACTGAAGCTTTCTTT.

The chain links TRBV4-3 to TRBJ2-2; the D gene is possibly TRBD1 (7 bases). The CDR3 is made up of 19 amino acids. V lost 1 base to trimming and J lost 1 base, with 19 bases between them. CDR1 is LGHNA, CDR2 YSLEER, per germline. The CDR3 here is CASSQVVLRRGRNTGELFF. The CDR3 nucleotides are TGCGCCAGCAGCCAAGTTGTGCTAAGGAGGGGGCGGAACACCGGGGAGCTGTTTTTT.

This clone showed up just a few times. The gene calls are TRBV4-2 and TRBJ1-2; D is unresolved. The CDR3 sequence is 15 residues long. V lost 0 bases, J lost 7 bases, and 15 bases lay in between. Germline loops: CDR1 LGHNA, CDR2 YNFKEQ. The CDR3 loop is CASSQDTRRRGGYTF. The CDR3 bases are TGTGCCAGCAGCCAAGATACGAGGAGGCGGGGTGGCTACACCTTC.

The chain is built from TRBV19 and TRBJ2-7; 7 nucleotides align to TRBD2. J lost 6 bases, V lost 7 bases, and 6 bases had no gene match. Germline values: CDR1 LNHDA, CDR2 SQIVND (reference sequence). The CDR3 contains 12 residues. The CDR3 loop reads CASTPGGSEQYF. Written as DNA, the CDR3 is TGTGCCAGTACCCCTGGCGGGAGCGAGCAGTACTTC. The full variable domain, with the rest looked up from reference TRBV19 and TRBJ2-7, is DGGITQSPKYLFRKEGQNVTLSCEQNLNHDAMYWYRQDPGQGLRLIYYSQIVNDFQKGDIAEGYSVSREKKESFPLTVTSAQKNPTAFYLCASTPGGSEQYFGPGTRLTVT.

This clone has just a few counts. The chain is built from TRBV5-4 and TRBJ2-3, with TRBD2 matching 9 bases. Trimming at V came to 4 bases and at J to 5 bases, leaving 8 bases not matched to a gene. This CDR3 is built from 15 residues. CDR1 and CDR2 from the germline V gene are SGHNT and YYREEE (reference sequence). CDR3 amino acids: CASSGGSGGGDTQYF. The CDR3 DNA sequence: TGTGCCAGCAGCGGAGGTAGCGGGGGCGGAGATACGCAGTATTTT. The full variable domain, in which reference TRBV5-4 and TRBJ2-3 provide the parts outside the CDR3, is ETGVTQSPTHLIKTRGQQVTLRCSSQSGHNTVSWYQQALGQGPQFIFQYYREEENGRGNFPPRFSGLQFPNYSSELNVNALELDDSALYLCASSGGSGGGDTQYFGPGTRLTVL.

The chain is built from TRBV29-1 and TRBJ2-7; 7 bases line up with TRBD1. Per germline, CDR1 SQVTM and CDR2 ANQGSEA. The CDR3 runs 14 residues. The V segment lost 6 bases and the J segment 0 bases; nucleotides outside the gene matches: 8. The CDR3 here is CSVVTGPISYEQYF. The CDR3 DNA sequence: TGCAGCGTAGTGACAGGGCCGATCTCCTACGAGCAGTACTTC.

V is TRBV5-1 and J is TRBJ2-7, with D perhaps TRBD1 (7 bases). The germline V and J ends were trimmed by 4 bases and 5 bases, with 19 bases remaining between them. Germline V gene data show CDR1 as SGHRS and CDR2 as YFSETQ. The CDR3 runs 15 residues. CDR3 residues: CASSPSSRGANEQYF. DNA for the CDR3: TGCGCCAGCAGCCCCTCTAGCAGGGGGGCTAACGAGCAGTACTTC.

The table lists this clone with a few counts. Its ends do not fully match the called genes, so a read error is possible. The chain links TRBV7-7 to TRBJ2-5; TRBD2 aligns across 9 bases. Germline assignment: CDR1 SSHAT and CDR2 FNYEAQ (reference sequence). CDR3 size: 15 residues. The CDR3 here is CASSSSGLAGETQYF. The CDR3 DNA is TGTGCTAGCAGCTCTTCGGGACTAGCCGGAGAGACCCAGTACTTC.

This clone was counted a few times. V gene TRBV6-4 combines with J gene TRBJ1-4; D is undetermined. This CDR3 is built from 14 residues. The V gene lost 4 bases and the J gene lost 7 bases, with 13 bases spanning the gap. In germline, CDR1 is MRHNA, CDR2 SNTAGT. This CDR3 is CASSAQLGGEKLFF. CDR3 nucleotide sequence: TGTGCCAGCAGTGCCCAGCTAGGTGGTGAAAAACTGTTTTTT.

The genes are TRBV29-1 and TRBJ2-3; 8 positions agree with TRBD2. The CDR3 has 15 amino acids. The J segment lost 3 bases and the V segment lost 7 bases, leaving 12 bases of the junction unmatched. Germline lookup yields CDR1 SQVTM and CDR2 ANQGSEA. The CDR3 reads CSAEGAGVGTDTQYF. DNA of the CDR3: TGCAGCGCTGAGGGAGCGGGGGTCGGGACAGATACGCAGTATTTT.

The V gene is TRBV9, the J gene TRBJ2-4, with D possibly matching TRBD1 (6 bases). This CDR3 contains 14 residues. Germline values: CDR1 SGDLS, CDR2 YYNGEE. Trimming took 4 bases from V and 6 from J, leaving 14 bases between them. CDR3 sequence: CASSPRTEGNIQYF. The CDR3 DNA follows: TGTGCCAGCAGCCCTCGGACAGAGGGAAACATTCAGTACTTC.

The rearrangement uses TRBV4-1 and TRBJ2-1, with TRBD1 identical over 7 bases. V was pared by 3 bases and J by 4 bases, with 6 bases of the junction left unmatched. The CDR3 covers 15 residues. Germline V CDR1 and CDR2: MGHRA, YSYEKL. The CDR3 DNA reads as TGCGCCAGCAGCCACCGGGACAGCTTATACAATGAGCAGTTCTTC. Amino acid sequence: CASSHRDSLYNEQFF.

This clone came up a few times. The genes are TRBV10-3 and TRBJ2-1; a possible D gene is TRBD2 (6 bases). This CDR3 contains 14 residues. Germline V gene lookup returns CDR1 ENHRY and CDR2 SYGVKD. With 5 bases removed from V and 5 bases from J, the gap between germline ends came to 13 bases. The CDR3: CAISKVAADNEQFF. The CDR3, as DNA: TGTGCCATCAGTAAGGTAGCGGCTGACAATGAGCAGTTCTTC.

V gene TRBV5-1 combines with J gene TRBJ2-4; D ambiguous. V lost 4 bases and J lost 0, with 11 bases in between. CDR1 SGHRS and CDR2 YFSETQ come from the germline V gene. This CDR3 comprises 15 residues. Here the CDR3 reads CASSRVPVAKNIQYF. The DNA of the CDR3 is TGCGCCAGCAGCCGCGTCCCTGTAGCCAAAAACATTCAGTACTTC.

In DNA, the CDR3 is TGCAGCGTTGAAGAAGGAGCAGATACGCAGTATTTT. It specifies CSVEEGADTQYF. V and J are TRBV29-1 and TRBJ2-3; D remains unclear. Germline V gene data show CDR1 as SQVTM and CDR2 as ANQGSEA. V lost 0 bases and J lost 4, with 5 bases in between. This CDR3 is built from 12 residues.

The gene calls are TRBV7-9 and TRBJ1-3, with D perhaps TRBD1 (6 bases). The ends were cut back, 1 base at V and 0 bases at J, with 13 bases in the middle. Germline V gene sequence: CDR1 SEHNR, CDR2 FQNEAQ (reference sequence). The CDR3 totals 17 residues. The CDR3 loop is CASSLEGGPDSGNTIYF. Written as DNA, the CDR3 is TGTGCCAGCAGCTTAGAGGGGGGGCCGGACTCTGGAAACACCATATATTTT.

A note on this clone: A read error may produce the germline difference seen at one junction end. The V call is TRBV7-9, the J call TRBJ1-2; TRBD1 matches at 7 bases. Germline CDR1 is SEHNR and CDR2 is FQNEAQ (reference sequence). The CDR3 consists of 18 residues. CDR3 sequence reads: CSSSPQAGGIVGFVRITF. CDR3 nucleotides: TGTTCCAGCAGCCCACAAGCAGGGGGGATCGTGGGATTCGTGAGGATCACCTTC.

This clone appeared a few times. The J gene is TRBJ2-7, the V gene TRBV7-9; 12 bases map to TRBD2. J lost 5 bases, V lost 6 bases, and 8 bases had no gene match. From germline, CDR1 is SEHNR and CDR2 FQNEAQ (reference sequence). The CDR3 has 15 residues. Here the CDR3 DNA reads TGTGCCAGCAGGACTTCCGGGACTAGCGGGCACGAGCAGTACTTC. Its protein is CASRTSGTSGHEQYF.

In this sample, this clone turned up a few times. V gene TRBV6-1 combines with J gene TRBJ2-6, with D maybe TRBD2 (6 bases). The CDR3 runs to 15 residues. The germline V and J ends were trimmed by 6 bases and 1 base, with 10 bases remaining between them. CDR1 is MNHNS and CDR2 is SASEGT in the germline V gene. The CDR3 here is CASRLGGSGANVLTF. The CDR3 DNA is TGTGCCAGCAGACTCGGGGGTTCTGGGGCCAACGTCCTGACTTTC.

The chain uses TRBV30 and TRBJ2-1; 9 bases are shared with TRBD1. Germline lookup yields CDR1 GTSNPN and CDR2 SVGIG (reference sequence). V shed 2 bases, J shed 5 bases, and the junction held 4 bases outside the gene matches. The length of the CDR3 is 14 residues. The CDR3 reads CAWSSGTGNNEQFF. The CDR3 DNA reads TGTGCCTGGAGTTCCGGGACAGGGAACAATGAGCAGTTCTTC. Full variable domain (missing parts from reference TRBV30 and TRBJ2-1): SQTIHQWPATLVQPVGSPLSLECTVEGTSNPNLYWYRQAAGRGLQLLFYSVGIGQISSEVPQNLSASRPQDRQFILSSKKLLLSDSGFYLCAWSSGTGNNEQFFGPGTRLTVL.

The chain carries TRBV5-1 and TRBJ1-6; 7 bases line up with TRBD1. V lost 3 bases, J lost 10 bases, and 16 bases stayed unmatched. The CDR3 runs 17 residues. CDR1 and CDR2 from the germline V gene are SGHRS and YFSETQ. The CDR3 DNA is TGCGCCAGCAGCTCAGCCACAGGGGCAGGGTATAGATCACCCCTCCACTTT. Protein: CASSSATGAGYRSPLHF.

This clone was seen a few times. The CDR3 sequence is CASSSGQGGQPQHF. CDR3 nucleotides: TGTGCCAGCAGCTCAGGACAGGGAGGTCAGCCCCAGCATTTT. The V gene is TRBV11-2, the J gene TRBJ1-5; TRBD1 aligns across 8 bases. Germline V lookup: CDR1 SGHAT, CDR2 FQNNGV. The CDR3 has 14 residues. J lost 6 bases, V lost 4 bases, and 5 bases had no gene match.

There are a few counts of this clone. This chain links TRBV6-6 with TRBJ1-6, with 7 bases fitting TRBD1. Trimming at V came to 4 bases and at J to 3 bases, leaving 6 bases not matched to a gene. Looked up from germline, CDR1 is MNHNY and CDR2 is SVGAGI (reference sequence). The CDR3 spans 16 residues. CDR3 protein: CASSFDRELYNSPLHF. In nucleotides, the CDR3 is TGTGCCAGCAGTTTCGACAGGGAGCTCTATAATTCACCCCTCCACTTT.